This T cell receptor beta chain was documented in a study of OX40 agonist ivuxolimab in advanced cancers. Study-level information: Dose-escalation subjects each had hepatocellular carcinoma, melanoma, renal cell or head and neck cancer. Findings and limits, study-wide: Also showing low normalized T-cell clonal expansion were some of the nonresponders. Fewer expanded clones were found on average in CD4+ than in CD8+ T cells.

Profiled with immunoSEQ multiplex PCR; TCRdb holds only in-frame clones, not every one. The sample has 65,000 to 100,000 clones; less than 95% are singletons. In germline, CDR1 is SEHNR, CDR2 FQNEAQ (reference sequence). Trimming took 8 bases from V and 9 from J, leaving 20 bases between them. CDR3 length: 15 residues. In this sample, this clone turned up once. Its antigen remains unidentified. Sequenced material: CD4+ or CD8+ T cells sorted from blood, taken in a trial of the OX40 agonist ivuxolimab. The source of this sequence is an adult with an advanced solid tumor such as melanoma, head and neck, liver or kidney cancer. V and J are TRBV7-9 and TRBJ1-6; maybe TRBD1 (5 bases). CDR3: CASLRGRAEGSPLHF. The CDR3 nucleotides are TGTGCCAGCTTACGGGGGAGGGCCGAAGGTTCACCCCTCCACTTT. The complete variable domain, with remaining parts taken from reference TRBV7-9 and TRBJ1-6, reads DTGVSQNPRHKITKRGQNVTFRCDPISEHNRLYWYRQTLGQGPEFLTYFQNEAQLEKSRLLSDRFSAERPKGSFSTLEIQRTEQGDSAMYLCASLRGRAEGSPLHFGNGTRLTVT.